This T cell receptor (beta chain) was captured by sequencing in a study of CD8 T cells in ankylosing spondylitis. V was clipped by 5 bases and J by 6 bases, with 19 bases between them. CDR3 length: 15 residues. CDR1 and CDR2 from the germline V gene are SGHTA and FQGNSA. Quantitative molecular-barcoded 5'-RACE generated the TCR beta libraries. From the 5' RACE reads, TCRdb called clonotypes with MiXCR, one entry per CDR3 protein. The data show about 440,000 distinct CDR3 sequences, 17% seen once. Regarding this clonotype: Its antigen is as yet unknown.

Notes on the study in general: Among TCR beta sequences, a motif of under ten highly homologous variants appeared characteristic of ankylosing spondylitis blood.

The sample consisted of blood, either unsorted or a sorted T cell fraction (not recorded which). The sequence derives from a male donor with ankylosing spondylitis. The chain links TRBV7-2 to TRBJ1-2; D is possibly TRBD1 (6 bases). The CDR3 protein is CASSLNPTGWDGYTF. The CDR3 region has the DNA TGTGCCAGCAGCCTCAACCCGACAGGATGGGATGGCTACACCTTC.